These 16 T cell receptor beta chains were all obtained from the same sample, sequenced in a study of blood T cell repertoires in COVID-19. Generated by immunoSEQ multiplex PCR, the TCRdb table keeps only in-frame clones and is missing some. The repertoire holds just over 90,000 clones, around four fifths seen once, with 15% to 20% in the top ten. Sample: peripheral blood. The source of these receptors is a human donor in a cohort sampled during active COVID-19.

This clone has a single count. The chain is built from TRBV6-5 and TRBJ1-5, with D unclear. The V end lost 8 bases, the J end lost 0 bases, and 5 bases lay between the germline ends. This CDR3 spans 12 amino acids. Germline loops: CDR1 MNHEY, CDR2 SVGAGI. The CDR3 sequence is CASRDSNQPQHF. CDR3 in DNA: TGTGCCAGCCGGGATAGCAATCAGCCCCAGCATTTT.

This clone has a handful of counts. V and J are TRBV9 and TRBJ1-3; 7 nucleotides align to TRBD1. The CDR3 loop spans 16 amino acids. V was clipped by 0 bases and J by 2 bases; unmatched bases: 5. Germline V lookup: CDR1 SGDLS, CDR2 YYNGEE. The CDR3 region is CASSVGHGTAGNTIYF. CDR3 sequence (DNA): TGTGCCAGCAGCGTAGGGCACGGGACAGCTGGAAACACCATATATTTT.

This clone appeared a single time. This chain links TRBV7-3 with TRBJ2-1; 14 bases line up with TRBD2. Germline V gives CDR1 SGHTA, CDR2 FQGTGA. There are 16 residues in the CDR3. V lost 5 bases to trimming and J lost 10 bases; unmatched junction nucleotides: 10. CDR3 region: CASSADGTSGRVEQFF. In DNA, the CDR3 is TGTGCCAGCAGCGCAGACGGGACTAGCGGGAGAGTGGAGCAGTTCTTC.

The table lists this clone with a few counts. The rearrangement uses TRBV3-1 (or the pseudogene TRBV3-2) and TRBJ1-1; TRBD1 aligns across 7 bases. V dropped 3 bases and J dropped 4; count of bases not matched to a gene: 5. The CDR3 length is 14 residues. Germline-derived CDR1 and CDR2 are LGHDT and YNNKEL (reference sequence). In DNA form, the CDR3 reads TGTGCCAGCAGCCATCTCGACAGGGTCACTGAAGCTTTCTTT. Translation: CASSHLDRVTEAFF.

The chain has TRBV19 and TRBJ1-1, with 7 bases aligning to TRBD1. The CDR3 extends over 17 amino acids. V shed 3 bases and J 7 bases; nucleotides not matched to a gene: 17. Germline-derived CDR1 and CDR2 are LNHDA and SQIVND (reference sequence). Written as DNA, the CDR3 is TGTGCCAGTAGTATCTCCCGGGCAGGGGGGAGGTTTGGTGAAGCTTTCTTT. Residues: CASSISRAGGRFGEAFF. The full variable domain, with the rest looked up from reference TRBV19 and TRBJ1-1, is DGGITQSPKYLFRKEGQNVTLSCEQNLNHDAMYWYRQDPGQGLRLIYYSQIVNDFQKGDIAEGYSVSREKKESFPLTVTSAQKNPTAFYLCASSISRAGGRFGEAFFGQGTRLTVV.

The chain joins TRBV6-2 or TRBV6-3 to TRBJ1-6; the D gene is possibly TRBD1 (6 bases). Germline-derived CDR1 and CDR2 are MNHEY and SVGEGT. Trimming took 6 bases from V and 6 from J, leaving 21 bases between them. This CDR3 region has 17 residues. Here the CDR3 DNA reads TGTGCCAGCAGCCCTCTTAAGGACAGACCTTCTAATTCACCCCTCCACTTT. Its translation: CASSPLKDRPSNSPLHF.

This clone was counted at least ten times. The chain combines TRBV25-1 with TRBJ1-3, with D hard to call. The CDR3 runs 14 residues. Looked up from germline, CDR1 is MGHDK and CDR2 is SYGVNS. Trimming pared 8 bases from V and 3 bases from J, leaving 14 bases between. The CDR3 loop is CASRGSRSGNTIYF. In DNA, the CDR3 is TGTGCCAGCCGAGGCTCACGGAGTGGAAACACCATATATTTT.

In its sample, this clone was seen once. The rearrangement links TRBV5-6 to TRBJ1-5, with D possibly TRBD1 on 5 matching bases. Germline CDR1 and CDR2: SGHDT and YYEEEE. The CDR3 has 15 amino acids. V lost 1 base to trimming and J lost 0 bases, with 8 bases between them. CDR3 sequence: CASSLSGNSNQPQHF. The CDR3 DNA sequence: TGTGCCAGCAGCTTGTCAGGGAATAGCAATCAGCCCCAGCATTTT.

This chain links TRBV19 with TRBJ2-1; 9 nucleotides match TRBD1. V shed 5 bases, J shed 9 bases, and the junction held 8 bases outside the gene matches. The CDR3 loop spans 14 amino acids. Germline CDR1 LNHDA, CDR2 SQIVND (reference sequence). The CDR3 spells CASSDRQGGSEQFF. CDR3 coding DNA: TGTGCCAGTAGTGATCGACAGGGGGGAAGTGAGCAGTTCTTC.

The chain recombines TRBV5-1 with TRBJ2-1; D gene unclear. V lost 4 bases, J lost 3 bases, and 11 bases lay in between. In germline, CDR1 is SGHRS, CDR2 YFSETQ. The CDR3 has 14 residues. The CDR3 region has the DNA TGCGCCAGCAGCGACGGCGCTAGCTACAATGAGCAGTTCTTC. The encoded protein is CASSDGASYNEQFF.

The chain joins TRBV12-3 or TRBV12-4 to TRBJ2-3; weak D call: TRBD2 (6 bases). The ends were cut back, 6 bases at V and 6 bases at J, with 10 bases in the middle. The length of the CDR3 is 12 residues. This CDR3 reads CASSLGGDTQYF. The CDR3 DNA follows: TGTGCCAGCAGCCTGGGAGGTGATACGCAGTATTTT.

The chain employs TRBV19 and TRBJ1-2; TRBD1 aligns across 7 bases. Trimming removed 4 bases from V and 4 bases from J; junction bases left unmatched: 18. The CDR3 length is 18 residues. Germline V gene data show CDR1 as LNHDA and CDR2 as SQIVND (reference sequence). In DNA, the CDR3 is TGTGCCAGTAGTACGGGGGGGACAGACCTCAGGGGAACCTATGGCTACACCTTC. The encoded protein is CASSTGGTDLRGTYGYTF.

In this sample, this clone turned up a few times. This chain joins TRBV5-4 and TRBJ1-1; D gene ambiguous. Trimming stripped 3 bases from V and 4 bases from J, with 13 bases between. The CDR3 is 14 residues long. CDR1 is SGHNT and CDR2 is YYREEE in the germline V gene (reference sequence). This CDR3 is CASSWREEGTEAFF. Written as DNA, the CDR3 is TGTGCCAGCAGCTGGAGGGAAGAGGGCACTGAAGCTTTCTTT.

This chain connects TRBV18 to TRBJ2-5, with TRBD1 matching 7 bases. This CDR3 region has 13 residues. CDR1 and CDR2 (germline): KGHSH, LQKENI. The V gene end was trimmed by 5 bases and the J gene end by 4 bases; junction bases not matched to a gene: 4. The CDR3 DNA is TGTGCCAGCTCAATTGGACAGGTAGAGACCCAGTACTTC. This sequence encodes CASSIGQVETQYF.

This chain uses TRBV5-1 with TRBJ2-2; D not certain. Deletions cut 3 bases from V and 1 base from J, with 16 bases between. The CDR3 runs to 17 residues. Germline V lookup: CDR1 SGHRS, CDR2 YFSETQ. The CDR3 loop is CASSSAGISMNTGELFF. CDR3 DNA: TGCGCCAGCAGCTCAGCCGGTATTAGCATGAACACCGGGGAGCTGTTTTTT. Looking up the rest from reference TRBV5-1 and TRBJ2-2 gives the full variable domain: KAGVTQTPRYLIKTRGQQVTLSCSPISGHRSVSWYQQTPGQGLQFLFEYFSETQRNKGNFPGRFSGRQFSNSRSEMNVSTLELGDSALYLCASSSAGISMNTGELFFGEGSRLTVL.

The V and J genes are TRBV6-2 or TRBV6-3 and TRBJ1-6; 8 nucleotides agree with TRBD1. Germline trimming cut 6 bases from V and 11 bases from J; bases unmatched to any gene: 6. This CDR3 comprises 13 residues. Germline assignment: CDR1 MNHEY and CDR2 SVGEGT. CDR3 amino acids: CASSRDRIPPLHF. Written as DNA, the CDR3 is TGTGCCAGCAGCCGGGACAGGATACCACCCCTCCACTTT.